This T cell receptor (beta chain) was identified in a study of CD8 T cells in ankylosing spondylitis. Study results and limitations: A motif in TCR beta, a set of under 10 highly homologous variants, appeared characteristic of ankylosing spondylitis blood. Clones linked to disease, bearing a CD8+ phenotype, were relatively rare in peripheral blood.

This CDR3 region has 16 residues. CDR1 and CDR2 from the germline V gene are MNHNS and SASEGT. TCRdb itself ran the 5' RACE reads through MiXCR, one entry per CDR3 protein. Of some 450,000 distinct CDR3 sequences listed, 17% are singletons. In the case of this clonotype: Its antigen is as yet unknown. The junction does not match germline at one end; this may be a read error.

This clonotype was sampled from a male donor with ankylosing spondylitis. The sample was blood, either unsorted or a sorted T cell fraction (not recorded which). The rearrangement links TRBV6-1 to TRBJ2-1, with 10 nucleotides matching TRBD2. For the CDR3, the DNA is TGTGCCAGCAGGCCTATAGCGGGAGGATCGTACAATGAGCATTTCTTC. Amino acids: CASRPIAGGSYNEHFF.